Given below is one T cell receptor beta chain in context. Its antigen is not identified. The sample originates from a study of T cells in localized non-small cell lung cancer. TCRdb keeps only in-frame clones here, not all; method: immunoSEQ multiplex PCR. The table lists 1,500 to 2,500 clones, around 25% of them singletons, with roughly 16% in the top ten. Points from the study as a whole: Increased T cell density in blood showed an association with longer overall survival. Compared with tumor, uninvolved adjacent lung displayed greater T cell clonality, ranking highest overall. One tumor region alone was sequenced, and heterogeneity therefore remains possible. In adjacent lung appeared a median around 55 of the top 100 tumor clones.

The CDR3 is 15 residues long. Germline lookup yields CDR1 MDHEN and CDR2 SYDVKM. V was clipped by 5 bases and J by 4 bases, with 16 bases between them. The sample in question was normal lung tissue next to the tumor, obtained before any cancer treatment. The chain has TRBV28 and TRBJ2-3; D unresolved. This receptor was identified in a female donor aged 60 or older with stage III squamous cell lung carcinoma. The CDR3 nucleotides are TGTGCCAGCAGTCCGCCCTACAGTGCCTCAGATACGCAGTATTTT. Its translation: CASSPPYSASDTQYF.